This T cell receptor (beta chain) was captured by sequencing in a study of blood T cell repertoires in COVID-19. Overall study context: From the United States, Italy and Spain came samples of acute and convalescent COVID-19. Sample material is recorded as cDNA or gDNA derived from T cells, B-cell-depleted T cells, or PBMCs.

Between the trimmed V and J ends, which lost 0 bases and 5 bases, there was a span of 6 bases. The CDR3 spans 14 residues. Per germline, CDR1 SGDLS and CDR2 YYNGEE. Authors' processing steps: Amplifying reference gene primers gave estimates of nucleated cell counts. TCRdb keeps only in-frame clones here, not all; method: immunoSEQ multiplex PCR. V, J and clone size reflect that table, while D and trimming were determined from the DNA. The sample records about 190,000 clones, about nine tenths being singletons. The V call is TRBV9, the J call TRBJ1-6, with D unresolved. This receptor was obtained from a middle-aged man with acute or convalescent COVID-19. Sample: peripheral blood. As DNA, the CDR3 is TGTGCCAGCAGCGTAGACCCTAATAATTCACCCCTCCACTTT. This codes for CASSVDPNNSPLHF.